These 15 T cell receptor beta chains were all obtained from the same sample, sequenced in a study of vaccination effects on CD4 cells after COVID-19. Prior to sequencing, the ViraFEST assay stimulated PBMC with viral peptide pools, which expanded the antigen-specific CD4+ T cells. Following a roughly 9-day culture, CD4+ T cells were purified. SARS-CoV-2 infection was confirmed by PCR in the person between March and December 2020. This table comes from immunoSEQ multiplex PCR, and its TCRdb copy is limited to in-frame clones, with some not included. The repertoire consists of some 40,000 clones, with about 78% occurring once and the leading ten covering around 15%. No antigens are known for them. The specimen comprised CD4+ T cells from PBMCs cultured with HCoV-NL63 spike peptides, sampled before COVID-19 vaccination. Receptors were obtained from a human donor who had a prior SARS-CoV-2 infection.

This clone was seen more than once but under ten times. V is TRBV19 and J is TRBJ2-2, with 9 bases lining up with TRBD1. The J segment lost 2 bases and the V segment lost 8 bases, leaving 3 bases of the junction unmatched. The germline gives CDR1 LNHDA, CDR2 SQIVND (reference sequence). This CDR3 comprises 14 residues. The CDR3 region is CASGDRANTGELFF. The CDR3 DNA sequence: TGTGCCAGTGGGGACAGGGCCAACACCGGGGAGCTGTTTTTT.

This rearrangement joins TRBV28 to TRBJ2-7, with D possibly matching TRBD2 (6 bases). Trimming took off 7 bases at V and 0 bases at J, with 13 bases between the two ends. The CDR3 consists of 14 residues. Germline CDR1 is MDHEN and CDR2 is SYDVKM. The chain's CDR3 is CASTGGDGSYEQYF. In nucleotides, the CDR3 is TGTGCCAGCACTGGCGGGGACGGCTCCTACGAGCAGTACTTC. Looking up the rest from reference TRBV28 and TRBJ2-7 gives the full variable domain: DVKVTQSSRYLVKRTGEKVFLECVQDMDHENMFWYRQDPGLGLRLIYFSYDVKMKEKGDIPEGYSVSREKKERFSLILESASTNQTSMYLCASTGGDGSYEQYFGPGTRLTVT.

The chain recombines TRBV2 with TRBJ1-1; no definite D call. V lost 4 bases to trimming and J lost 1 base, with 7 bases between them. Germline CDR1 and CDR2: SNHLY and FYNNEI. The length of the CDR3 is 13 residues. The CDR3 spells CASSVGENTEAFF. The DNA of the CDR3 is TGTGCCAGCAGTGTCGGGGAGAACACTGAAGCTTTCTTT.

The chain has TRBV9 and TRBJ1-2; 10 bases match TRBD1. V was pared by 3 bases and J by 3 bases, with 5 bases of the junction left unmatched. This CDR3 contains 15 residues. CDR1 and CDR2 from the germline V gene are SGDLS and YYNGEE. CDR3 sequence (DNA): TGTGCCAGCAGCGGAGGGGGACAGGGGTACTATGGCTACACCTTC. Its protein product is CASSGGGQGYYGYTF.

V gene TRBV2 combines with J gene TRBJ2-7; 9 positions agree with TRBD2. The CDR3 loop spans 11 amino acids. V shed 6 bases, J shed 7 bases, and the junction held 1 base outside the gene matches. From germline, CDR1 is SNHLY and CDR2 FYNNEI. The CDR3 reads CASRREGEQYF. The CDR3 DNA follows: TGTGCCAGCAGGCGGGAGGGGGAGCAGTACTTC.

This clone occurred once. This rearrangement joins TRBV7-2 to TRBJ2-7; D gene uncertain. Trimming stripped 2 bases from V and 3 bases from J, with 8 bases between. Per germline, CDR1 SGHTA and CDR2 FQGNSA. This CDR3 contains 13 residues. CDR3 loop: CASSLTVFYEQYF. CDR3 DNA sequence: TGTGCCAGCAGCTTAACAGTGTTCTACGAGCAGTACTTC.

The sample holds one count of this clone. The J gene is TRBJ2-2, the V gene TRBV2; weak D call: TRBD1 (6 bases). Germline-derived CDR1 and CDR2 are SNHLY and FYNNEI. Deletions cut 6 bases from V and 1 base from J, with 12 bases between. This CDR3 has 15 residues. The CDR3 reads CASRRDIKNTGELFF. CDR3 DNA sequence: TGTGCCAGCAGAAGGGACATCAAGAACACCGGGGAGCTGTTTTTT.

V and J are TRBV19 and TRBJ2-2; 7 bases match TRBD1. In germline, CDR1 is LNHDA, CDR2 SQIVND (reference sequence). Germline trimming cut 4 bases from V and 4 bases from J; bases unmatched to any gene: 6. The CDR3 extends over 15 amino acids. This chain's CDR3 is CASSRWTGSTGELFF. The CDR3 bases are TGTGCCAGTAGTAGGTGGACAGGTAGCACCGGGGAGCTGTTTTTT.

This clone was found a few times. The chain combines TRBV7-8 with TRBJ2-7; no firm D call. Germline CDR1 is SGHVS and CDR2 is FQNEAQ. CDR3 length: 13 amino acids. V lost 1 base and J 6 bases, leaving 10 bases between the germline ends. CDR3 nucleotide sequence: TGTGCCAGCAGCTTAGTAGGTGTTTCCGAGCAGTACTTC. This gives the protein CASSLVGVSEQYF.

The chain uses TRBV4-1 and TRBJ1-4; no clear D. Per germline, CDR1 MGHRA and CDR2 YSYEKL. The CDR3 covers 13 residues. The germline V and J ends were trimmed by 0 bases and 15 bases, with 14 bases remaining between them. The DNA for the CDR3 is TGCGCCAGCAGCCAAGATCTAGAAGCTCGCATGTTTTTT. It translates to CASSQDLEARMFF.

CDR3 nucleotides: TGTGCCAGCAGTCAGAACACCCCACCAGGGTTGGAGGAAGAGACCCAGTACTTC. Protein: CASSQNTPPGLEEETQYF. The rearrangement joins TRBV27 to TRBJ2-5, with D perhaps assigned TRBD1 or TRBD2 (5 bases each). V lost 5 bases and J 3 bases, leaving 25 bases between the germline ends. This CDR3 has 18 amino acids. The V gene's germline CDR1 is MNHEY and CDR2 SMNVEV (reference sequence).

The genes are TRBV7-9 and TRBJ2-6, with no clear D. Looked up from germline, CDR1 is SEHNR and CDR2 is FQNEAQ (reference sequence). V was shortened by 5 bases and J by 4 bases, with 12 bases between the two germline ends. This CDR3 is built from 15 residues. The CDR3 bases are TGTGCCAGCAGCAGGCATGTCTCCGGGGCCAACGTCCTGACTTTC. This sequence encodes CASSRHVSGANVLTF.

The V call is TRBV24-1, the J call TRBJ2-1, with 9 bases lining up with TRBD2. CDR3 length: 16 residues. Germline CDR1 and CDR2: KGHDR and SFDVKD. Trimming took 6 bases from V and 0 from J; bases not matched to a gene: 5. CDR3 nucleotides: TGTGCCACCAGTAAGACTAGCGGTCCCTCCTACAATGAGCAGTTCTTC. This codes for CATSKTSGPSYNEQFF.

This clone was counted only a few times. The chain recombines TRBV5-1 with TRBJ2-2, with D uncertain. V gave up 7 bases and J gave up 4 bases, with 14 bases separating them. The CDR3 covers 14 residues. Germline CDR1 and CDR2: SGHRS and YFSETQ. As DNA, the CDR3 is TGCGCCAGCTCGGAAGGTCTGTCCACCGGGGAGCTGTTTTTT. It is translated as CASSEGLSTGELFF.

The V gene is TRBV30, the J gene TRBJ1-5; unclear D gene. The germline V gene encodes CDR1 GTSNPN and CDR2 SVGIG (reference sequence). This CDR3 has 13 amino acids. Trimming stripped 1 base from V and 7 bases from J, with 11 bases between. CDR3 DNA sequence: TGTGCCTGGAGTGAGCAGAGATGGCAGCCCCAGCATTTT. It is translated as CAWSEQRWQPQHF.